The 16 T cell receptor beta chains below all came from one sample that was sequenced in a study of CD8+CD57+ T cells in acquired aplastic anemia. Whoever was chosen for sequencing had shown CD8+CD57+ cell expansion by flow cytometry. CDR3 and TCR beta VDJ profiling relied on genomic DNA as the template. MiXCR, applied by TCRdb to the reads, yields one record per CDR3 protein. The sample shows approximately 57,000 distinct CDR3 sequences, around 60% of them seen only once. The sample comprised sorted CD4+, CD8+, or CD8+CD57+ T cells (not recorded which) from PBMCs. These receptor sequences come from a human donor with aplastic anemia.

This clonotype was seen ten or more times. The chain carries TRBV5-4 and TRBJ2-3, with D uncertain. Looked up from germline, CDR1 is SGHNT and CDR2 is YYREEE (reference sequence). This CDR3 has 12 amino acids. V dropped 3 bases and J dropped 2 bases, with 4 bases sitting between them. CDR3 amino acids: CASSYSTDTQYF. The CDR3 region has the DNA TGTGCCAGCAGCTACTCCACAGATACGCAGTATTTT.

This sequence joins TRBV29-1 and TRBJ2-5; no definite D call. V shed 7 bases and J shed 1 base, with 7 bases lying between them. The CDR3 is 11 residues long. The germline CDR1 and CDR2 sequences are SQVTM and ANQGSEA. The CDR3 nucleotides read TGCAGCGGGACGGTCCAAGAGACCCAGTACTTC. Translating it yields CSGTVQETQYF.

The gene calls are TRBV29-1 and TRBJ2-7, with D possibly matching TRBD1 (5 bases). The CDR3 is 13 amino acids. Trimming took off 3 bases at V and 3 bases at J, with 12 bases between the two ends. Germline CDR1 SQVTM, CDR2 ANQGSEA. The CDR3 here is CSVDREGRYEQYF. The CDR3 DNA follows: TGCAGCGTTGACAGGGAAGGTCGCTACGAGCAGTACTTC.

Relative to its sample, this clonotype is medium-sized. The rearrangement links TRBV2 to TRBJ1-6; D remains unclear. Trimming removed 8 bases from V and 11 bases from J, with 7 bases in between. The CDR3 length is 10 residues. From germline, CDR1 is SNHLY and CDR2 FYNNEI. As DNA, the CDR3 is TGTGCCAGCTTAAAACCACCCCTCCACTTT. Encoded protein: CASLKPPLHF. Full variable domain (remainder filled in from reference TRBV2 and TRBJ1-6): EPEVTQTPSHQVTQMGQEVILRCVPISNHLYFYWYRQILGQKVEFLVSFYNNEISEKSEIFDDQFSVERPDGSNFTLKIRSTKLEDSAMYFCASLKPPLHFGNGTRLTVT.

The chain carries TRBV7-9 and TRBJ2-7; unclear D gene. The ends were cut back, 2 bases at V and 3 bases at J, with 5 bases in the middle. The CDR3 has 12 residues. From germline, CDR1 is SEHNR and CDR2 FQNEAQ (reference sequence). In nucleotides, the CDR3 is TGTGCCAGCAGCTTAACGGACTACGAGCAGTACTTC. It codes for CASSLTDYEQYF. Full variable domain (missing parts from reference TRBV7-9 and TRBJ2-7): DTGVSQNPRHKITKRGQNVTFRCDPISEHNRLYWYRQTLGQGPEFLTYFQNEAQLEKSRLLSDRFSAERPKGSFSTLEIQRTEQGDSAMYLCASSLTDYEQYFGPGTRLTVT.

This clonotype was detected many times. The chain recombines TRBV7-2 with TRBJ2-7; 9 bases map to TRBD2. There are 15 residues in the CDR3. Per germline, CDR1 SGHTA and CDR2 FQGNSA. J gave up 7 bases and V 2 bases, and 9 bases lay outside the gene matches. CDR3 coding DNA: TGTGCCAGCAGCTTACTGGGCGGGGGGGCAGGAGAGCAGTACTTC. It yields the protein CASSLLGGGAGEQYF.

The V call is TRBV29-1, the J call TRBJ1-2; no definite D call. The germline V gene encodes CDR1 SQVTM and CDR2 ANQGSEA. The V gene lost 3 bases and the J gene lost 4 bases, with 9 bases spanning the gap. The CDR3 runs 12 residues. DNA for the CDR3: TGCAGCGTTGATACAATAGGCTATGGCTACACCTTC. It encodes CSVDTIGYGYTF.

This clonotype was counted at least ten times. This chain links TRBV12-3 or TRBV12-4 with TRBJ2-2, with 10 bases aligning to TRBD1. V shed 6 bases, J shed 5 bases, and the junction held 9 bases outside the gene matches. CDR3 length: 16 residues. The CDR3 nucleotides read TGTGCCAGCAGGGGGGGACAGGGGTTTGATACCGGGGAGCTGTTTTTT. Amino acids: CASRGGQGFDTGELFF.

This sequence joins TRBV7-6 and TRBJ2-3; TRBD1 matches at 8 bases. The V segment lost 1 base and the J segment 4 bases; nucleotides outside the gene matches: 7. This CDR3 is 16 amino acids long. Germline CDR1 is SGHVS and CDR2 is FNYEAQ. CDR3 bases: TGTGCCAGCAGCTTAGGGGCAGGGGGCACCGCAGATACGCAGTATTTT. It is translated as CASSLGAGGTADTQYF.

V gene TRBV4-3 combines with J gene TRBJ2-7, with TRBD1 identical over 8 bases. The germline V gene encodes CDR1 LGHNA and CDR2 YSLEER. The CDR3 is made up of 14 amino acids. V lost 4 bases, J lost 4 bases, and 6 bases stayed unmatched. The CDR3 coding sequence is TGCGCCAGCAGCCCTTCCCGACAGGGGTACGAGCAGTACTTC. Translation: CASSPSRQGYEQYF.

This clonotype has at least ten counts. The CDR3 bases are TGTGCCAGTAGTATAGTAGGCAGAGGGGACACTGAAGCTTTCTTT. Its protein is CASSIVGRGDTEAFF. The V and J genes are TRBV19 and TRBJ1-1; perhaps TRBD1 as D (5 bases). V was trimmed by 1 base and J by 3 bases, leaving 12 bases between them. The CDR3 length is 15 residues. Per germline, CDR1 LNHDA and CDR2 SQIVND (reference sequence). Based on the CDR3 plus reference TRBV19 and TRBJ1-1, the full variable domain is DGGITQSPKYLFRKEGQNVTLSCEQNLNHDAMYWYRQDPGQGLRLIYYSQIVNDFQKGDIAEGYSVSREKKESFPLTVTSAQKNPTAFYLCASSIVGRGDTEAFFGQGTRLTVV.

The chain employs TRBV19 and TRBJ1-2, with TRBD1 matching over 9 bases. The CDR3 is made up of 15 amino acids. With 3 bases clipped from V and 6 bases from J, the junction kept 8 bases outside the gene matches. Germline CDR1 and CDR2: LNHDA and SQIVND (reference sequence). The CDR3 spells CASSISTGGAHGYTF. The CDR3 DNA is TGTGCCAGTAGTATCTCTACAGGGGGCGCACATGGCTACACCTTC.

This clonotype came up once. The CDR3 coding sequence is TGTGCCACCAGCGAGACTAGCGGGGGGGTTTCCTACAATGAGCAGTTCTTC. Translation gives CATSETSGGVSYNEQFF. The V and J genes are TRBV15 and TRBJ2-1; 14 nucleotides line up with TRBD2. Germline V CDR1 and CDR2: LNHNV, YYDKDF (reference sequence). CDR3 length: 17 residues. J lost 1 base, V lost 5 bases, and 4 bases had no gene match.

The chain carries TRBV2 and TRBJ1-1, with D possibly being TRBD1 (5 bases). CDR1 and CDR2 from the germline V gene are SNHLY and FYNNEI. Trimming pared 4 bases from V and 6 bases from J, leaving 15 bases between. CDR3 size: 14 residues. CDR3 nucleotide sequence: TGTGCCAGCAGTGCCCGTGGGGGGGAGGCTGAAGCTTTCTTT. Amino acid sequence: CASSARGGEAEAFF.

This chain joins TRBV9 and TRBJ1-6; D is perhaps TRBD1 (5 bases). The CDR3 sequence is 13 residues long. The V end lost 2 bases, the J end lost 15 bases, and 15 bases lay between the germline ends. The V gene's germline CDR1 is SGDLS and CDR2 YYNGEE. The CDR3 loop is CASSVTGTQILHF. The CDR3 DNA reads as TGTGCCAGCAGCGTTACCGGGACCCAAATCCTCCACTTT.

The chain recombines TRBV5-6 with TRBJ2-7; tentatively, D is TRBD2 (5 bases). The CDR3 runs 12 residues. Trimming shortened V by 3 bases and J by 6 bases, and 10 bases separated the two germline ends. Germline V gene lookup returns CDR1 SGHDT and CDR2 YYEEEE. The CDR3 protein is CASSSNRGEQYV. CDR3 DNA: TGTGCCAGCAGCTCGAATCGGGGCGAGCAGTACGTC.